Each of the 23 T cell receptor beta chains below was sequenced from the same sample in a study of cytomegalovirus exposure and HLA in healthy donors. Generated by immunoSEQ multiplex PCR, the TCRdb table keeps only in-frame clones and is missing some. The sample has under 250,000 clones, about nine tenths seen once. Sequenced input: PBMCs. The receptors derive from a young woman in good health and CMV-seropositive.

V is TRBV6-6 and J is TRBJ2-3; perhaps TRBD1 as D (6 bases). V lost 5 bases and J 4 bases, leaving 16 bases between the germline ends. Germline CDR1 reads MNHNY; CDR2 reads SVGAGI (reference sequence). There are 15 residues in the CDR3. The CDR3 spells CASSPLGGPADTQYF. CDR3 coding DNA: TGTGCCAGCAGTCCACTTGGGGGCCCAGCAGATACGCAGTATTTT.

The rearrangement joins TRBV27 to TRBJ2-7, with 7 bases that match TRBD2. This CDR3 contains 16 residues. Trimming cost V 4 bases and J 0 bases; bases outside gene matches: 9. The germline V gene has CDR1 MNHEY and CDR2 SMNVEV (reference sequence). CDR3 sequence (DNA): TGTGCCAGCAGTTCCTTGACTAGCCGACACTCCTACGAGCAGTACTTC. Translating gives CASSSLTSRHSYEQYF.

The gene calls are TRBV7-8 and TRBJ1-5, with 8 bases matching TRBD1. This CDR3 has 16 residues. Trimming removed 6 bases from V and 4 bases from J; junction bases left unmatched: 11. The V gene's germline CDR1 is SGHVS and CDR2 FQNEAQ. The CDR3: CASSSGGGTGNQPQHF. The CDR3 nucleotides read TGTGCCAGCAGTTCGGGGGGAGGGACAGGAAATCAGCCCCAGCATTTT.

The chain is built from TRBV29-1 and TRBJ2-1; unclear D gene. Trimming shortened V by 4 bases and J by 8 bases, and 12 bases separated the two germline ends. CDR3 length equals 12 residues. Germline-derived CDR1 and CDR2 are SQVTM and ANQGSEA. The CDR3 DNA follows: TGCAGCGTTGTTTTTAAGCCGGATGAGCAGTTCTTC. It translates to CSVVFKPDEQFF.

The table lists this clone with a count of one. The chain couples TRBV6-1 to TRBJ2-1; 10 bases fit TRBD2. Unmatched junction bases numbered 8, after V lost 2 bases and J lost 1 base. This CDR3 contains 18 residues. The germline V gene encodes CDR1 MNHNS and CDR2 SASEGT. In nucleotides, the CDR3 is TGTGCCAGCAGTGAACCATGGGGACTAGCGACTTCCTACAATGAGCAGTTCTTC. Translation gives CASSEPWGLATSYNEQFF.

The chain employs TRBV29-1 and TRBJ2-1, with a possible D match to TRBD2 (6 bases). Trimming left V 6 bases short and J 9 bases short, with 15 bases between. Germline CDR1 is SQVTM and CDR2 is ANQGSEA. The CDR3 covers 12 residues. The CDR3 region is CSVANSGREQFF. The CDR3 DNA reads as TGCAGCGTGGCGAATAGCGGCCGTGAGCAGTTCTTC.

This clone appeared many times. The CDR3 reads CASTVAGDSEETQYF. CDR3 DNA sequence: TGTGCCAGCACCGTAGCGGGAGACTCCGAAGAGACCCAGTACTTC. The chain couples TRBV6-1 to TRBJ2-5; 9 nucleotides align to TRBD2. The CDR3 consists of 15 residues. Germline assignment: CDR1 MNHNS and CDR2 SASEGT. J gave up 3 bases and V 7 bases, and 9 bases lay outside the gene matches.

Only one count was recorded for this clone. V is TRBV27 and J is TRBJ2-5, with TRBD2 matching over 10 bases. With V trimmed by 10 bases and J by 5 bases, 19 bases remained unmatched. In germline, CDR1 is MNHEY, CDR2 SMNVEV (reference sequence). This CDR3 region has 17 residues. CDR3 in amino acids: CANALPRTSGKEETQYF. The CDR3 region has the DNA TGTGCCAACGCTCTCCCCCGAACTAGCGGGAAGGAGGAGACCCAGTACTTC.

This rearrangement joins TRBV4-2 to TRBJ2-1; 14 nucleotides agree with TRBD2. Unmatched junction bases numbered 7, after V lost 2 bases and J lost 4 bases. Per the germline V gene, CDR1 is LGHNA and CDR2 is YNFKEQ. CDR3 length: 18 amino acids. The DNA of the CDR3 is TGTGCCAGCAGCCAATCGGGACTAGCGGGGGATTCATACAATGAGCAGTTCTTC. Residues: CASSQSGLAGDSYNEQFF.

The rearrangement links TRBV5-4 to TRBJ2-7; 12 bases are a match to TRBD2. Germline V gives CDR1 SGHNT, CDR2 YYREEE (reference sequence). Germline trimming cut 3 bases from V and 2 bases from J; bases unmatched to any gene: 3. This CDR3 has 15 residues. CDR3 DNA: TGTGCCAGCAGCTCGCTAGCGGGAGGGCCCTACGAGCAGTACTTC. Protein sequence: CASSSLAGGPYEQYF. Variable domain in full (rest from reference TRBV5-4 and TRBJ2-7): ETGVTQSPTHLIKTRGQQVTLRCSSQSGHNTVSWYQQALGQGPQFIFQYYREEENGRGNFPPRFSGLQFPNYSSELNVNALELDDSALYLCASSSLAGGPYEQYFGPGTRLTVT.

The chain employs TRBV29-1 and TRBJ2-2; no clear D gene. Germline V lookup: CDR1 SQVTM, CDR2 ANQGSEA. Trimming cost V 0 bases and J 8 bases, with 7 bases left between them. The CDR3 consists of 12 residues. This CDR3 is CSVEDSGGELFF. Here the CDR3 DNA reads TGCAGCGTTGAAGATTCAGGTGGGGAGCTGTTTTTT.

Written as DNA, the CDR3 is TGTGCCAGCAGCAAGGCCAGCGGTTTCTCCTACGAGCAGTACTTC. Translation: CASSKASGFSYEQYF. The gene calls are TRBV2 and TRBJ2-7, with a tentative D call TRBD2 (5 bases). Trimming shortened V by 6 bases and J by 0 bases, and 15 bases separated the two germline ends. Germline V gene lookup returns CDR1 SNHLY and CDR2 FYNNEI. The CDR3 length is 15 residues.

Here the CDR3 DNA reads TGTGCCAGCAGCGTAGTTACAGCGGCCTATGGCTACACCTTC. Translation gives CASSVVTAAYGYTF. The chain joins TRBV9 to TRBJ1-2; D is undetermined. Trimming cost V 0 bases and J 4 bases, with 10 bases left between them. Germline CDR1 reads SGDLS; CDR2 reads YYNGEE. The CDR3 is 14 residues long.

The chain is built from TRBV18 and TRBJ1-2, with 7 bases aligning to TRBD1. This CDR3 is built from 15 residues. Germline CDR1 KGHSH, CDR2 LQKENI. V was pared by 4 bases and J by 3 bases, with 8 bases of the junction left unmatched. The CDR3 here is CASSLVDRAHYGYTF. The CDR3 DNA sequence: TGTGCCAGCTCACTCGTTGACAGGGCCCACTATGGCTACACCTTC. Looking up the rest from reference TRBV18 and TRBJ1-2 gives the full variable domain: NAGVMQNPRHLVRRRGQEARLRCSPMKGHSHVYWYRQLPEEGLKFMVYLQKENIIDESGMPKERFSAEFPKEGPSILRIQQVVRGDSAAYFCASSLVDRAHYGYTFGSGTRLTVV.

Here the CDR3 DNA reads TGTGCCATCAGCGGTTGGGGCCCAGATACGCAGTATTTT. Protein product: CAISGWGPDTQYF. The chain couples TRBV10-3 to TRBJ2-3, with a tentative D call TRBD1 (5 bases). The CDR3 has 13 amino acids. Germline CDR1 is ENHRY and CDR2 is SYGVKD. V was trimmed by 6 bases and J by 4 bases, leaving 11 bases between them.

The chain joins TRBV10-3 to TRBJ1-2; 8 nucleotides line up with TRBD1. Germline V gives CDR1 ENHRY, CDR2 SYGVKD. The ends lost 5 bases at V and 1 base at J; junction bases unmatched: 6. This CDR3 region has 15 residues. The CDR3 nucleotides read TGTGCCATCAGTCGCGACAGGGGCAATAACTATGGCTACACCTTC. This sequence encodes CAISRDRGNNYGYTF.

The rearrangement uses TRBV27 and TRBJ1-5, with unresolved D. Looked up from germline, CDR1 is MNHEY and CDR2 is SMNVEV (reference sequence). The CDR3 contains 14 residues. V gave up 2 bases and J gave up 7 bases, with 12 bases separating them. CDR3 nucleotides: TGTGCCAGCAGTTTACCGGGAGCGGGGCAGCCCCAGCATTTT. It translates to CASSLPGAGQPQHF.

This clone came up once. The chain couples TRBV29-1 to TRBJ1-1; TRBD1 aligns across 7 bases. This CDR3 has 12 residues. Trimming took 8 bases from V and 2 from J; bases not matched to a gene: 5. In germline, CDR1 is SQVTM, CDR2 ANQGSEA. CDR3 protein: CSSGTVNTEAFF. In DNA, the CDR3 is TGCAGCTCAGGGACAGTAAACACTGAAGCTTTCTTT.

The V and J genes are TRBV4-1 and TRBJ2-3; D possibly corresponds to TRBD1 (7 bases). This CDR3 has 14 residues. Trimming shortened V by 5 bases and J by 4 bases, and 13 bases separated the two germline ends. Germline V gene lookup returns CDR1 MGHRA and CDR2 YSYEKL. CDR3 region: CASSRGRGADTQYF. CDR3 sequence (DNA): TGCGCCAGCAGCAGGGGGCGCGGGGCAGATACGCAGTATTTT.

The chain carries TRBV30 and TRBJ2-7; D not resolved. V lost 0 bases to trimming and J lost 3 bases, with 9 bases between them. Looked up from germline, CDR1 is GTSNPN and CDR2 is SVGIG (reference sequence). CDR3 length equals 13 residues. CDR3 sequence: CAWSVSQIYEQYF. The CDR3 DNA reads TGTGCCTGGAGTGTATCACAGATCTACGAGCAGTACTTC.

DNA of the CDR3: TGTGCCAGCAGTTCTTTGAGGCCAGAGGGGGCCAACGTCCTGACTTTC. Translated, it gives CASSSLRPEGANVLTF. The chain combines TRBV27 with TRBJ2-6; no clear D. Trimming cost V 4 bases and J 4 bases, with 14 bases left between them. This CDR3 region has 16 residues. Germline V gene sequence: CDR1 MNHEY, CDR2 SMNVEV (reference sequence).

V usage is TRBV6-5 and J usage is TRBJ1-2; 8 bases fit TRBD1. Germline CDR1 reads MNHEY; CDR2 reads SVGAGI. J was trimmed by 8 bases and V by 2 bases; bases with no gene match: 13. CDR3 size: 16 residues. The DNA for the CDR3 is TGTGCCAGCAGTTACCCGTCTGGGACAGGCAGGAGGGGCTACACCTTC. This encodes CASSYPSGTGRRGYTF.

The chain combines TRBV7-6 with TRBJ1-1; TRBD1 agrees at 7 bases. CDR3 length: 13 residues. Germline V gene data show CDR1 as SGHVS and CDR2 as FNYEAQ. V was clipped by 4 bases and J by 4 bases; unmatched bases: 3. CDR3 residues: CASSSTGPTEAFF. The CDR3 nucleotides read TGTGCCAGCAGCTCGACAGGGCCCACTGAAGCTTTCTTT.